Sequencing of this T cell receptor (beta chain) was carried out in a study of T cell responses to AZD1222 COVID-19 vaccine. V gave up 4 bases and J gave up 1 base; unmatched junction bases: 4. This CDR3 region has 15 residues. Germline V CDR1 and CDR2: SGDLS, YYNGEE. Measured with immunoSEQ multiplex PCR; TCRdb has only the in-frame clones, and not every one. The sample lists 150,000 to 200,000 clones, 80% to 95% occurring once. The chain couples TRBV9 to TRBJ1-1; TRBD1 agrees at 10 bases. This receptor was obtained from an adult who received the MenACWY meningococcal vaccine as a control. The starting material was peripheral blood, obtained 28 days after the second dose of the MenACWY control vaccine. The CDR3 DNA reads TGTGCCAGCAGCTCGAGGACAGGGGGGAACACTGAAGCTTTCTTT. Residues: CASSSRTGGNTEAFF.